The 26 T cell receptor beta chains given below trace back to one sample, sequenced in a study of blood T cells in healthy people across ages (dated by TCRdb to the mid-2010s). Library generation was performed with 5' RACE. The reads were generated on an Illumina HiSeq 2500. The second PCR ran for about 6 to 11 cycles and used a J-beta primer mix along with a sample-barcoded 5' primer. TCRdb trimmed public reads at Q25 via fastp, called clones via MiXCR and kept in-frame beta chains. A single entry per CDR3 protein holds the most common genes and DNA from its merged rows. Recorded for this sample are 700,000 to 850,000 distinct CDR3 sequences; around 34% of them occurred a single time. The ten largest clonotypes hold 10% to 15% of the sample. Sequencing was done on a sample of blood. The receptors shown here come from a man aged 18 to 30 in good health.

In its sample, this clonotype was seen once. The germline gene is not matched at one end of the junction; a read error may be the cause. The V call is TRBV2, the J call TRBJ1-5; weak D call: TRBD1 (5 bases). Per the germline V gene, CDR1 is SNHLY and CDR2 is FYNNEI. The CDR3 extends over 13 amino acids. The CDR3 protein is CSSGDVAIKAQHF. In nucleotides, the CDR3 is TGTTCCAGCGGGGACGTTGCAATCAAAGCCCAGCATTTT.

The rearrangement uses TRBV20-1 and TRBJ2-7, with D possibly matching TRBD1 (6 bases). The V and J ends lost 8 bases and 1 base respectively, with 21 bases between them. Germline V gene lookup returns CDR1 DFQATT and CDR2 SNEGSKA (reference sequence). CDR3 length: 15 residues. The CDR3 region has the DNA TGCAGTTCTTCTGGCGGCAGCAGGGGATCCTACGAGCAGTACTTC. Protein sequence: CSSSGGSRGSYEQYF.

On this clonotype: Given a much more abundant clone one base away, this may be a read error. CDR3 coding DNA: TGCAGCGTTGAACTAGAGAGAACTTACAATGAGCAGTACTTC. This encodes CSVELERTYNEQYF. The chain recombines TRBV29-1 with TRBJ2-1; D unresolved. The end of the DNA is better explained by TRBJ2-7, so the J call may be wrong. CDR3 length: 14 residues. Per germline, CDR1 SQVTM and CDR2 ANQGSEA.

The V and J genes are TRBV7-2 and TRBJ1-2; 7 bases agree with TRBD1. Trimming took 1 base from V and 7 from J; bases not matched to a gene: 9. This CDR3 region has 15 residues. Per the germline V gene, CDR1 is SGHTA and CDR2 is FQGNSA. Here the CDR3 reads CTSSLEGTATLGYTF. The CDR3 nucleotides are TGTACCAGCAGCTTAGAGGGGACAGCGACCCTTGGCTACACCTTC.

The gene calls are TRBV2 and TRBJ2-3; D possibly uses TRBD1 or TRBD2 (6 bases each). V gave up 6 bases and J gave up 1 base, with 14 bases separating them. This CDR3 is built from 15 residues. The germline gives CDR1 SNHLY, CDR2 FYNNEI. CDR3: CASRYREEGTDTQYF. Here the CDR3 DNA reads TGTGCCAGCAGGTACAGGGAGGAGGGCACAGATACGCAGTATTTT.

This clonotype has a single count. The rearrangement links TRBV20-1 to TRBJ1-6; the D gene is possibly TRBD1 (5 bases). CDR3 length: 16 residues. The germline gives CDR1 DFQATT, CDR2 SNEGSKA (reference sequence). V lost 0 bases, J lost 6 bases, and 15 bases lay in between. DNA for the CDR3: TGCAGTGCTAGAGATCTATGGGGCGGAAGTAATTCACCCCTCCACTTT. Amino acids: CSARDLWGGSNSPLHF.

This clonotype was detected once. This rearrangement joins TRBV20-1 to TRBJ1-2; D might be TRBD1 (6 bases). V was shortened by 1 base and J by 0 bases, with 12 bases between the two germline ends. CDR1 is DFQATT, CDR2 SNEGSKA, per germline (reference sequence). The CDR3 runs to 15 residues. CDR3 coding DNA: TGCAGTGCTAGAGGGAGACAGGAATCTAACTATGGCTACACCTTC. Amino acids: CSARGRQESNYGYTF.

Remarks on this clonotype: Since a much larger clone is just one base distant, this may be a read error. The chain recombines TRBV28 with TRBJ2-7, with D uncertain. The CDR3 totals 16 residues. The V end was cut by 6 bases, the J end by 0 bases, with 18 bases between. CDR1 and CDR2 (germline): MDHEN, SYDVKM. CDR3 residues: CASRVLDGSDSYEQYF. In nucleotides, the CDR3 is TGTGCCAGCAGGGTCTTGGACGGGTCAGACTCCTACGAGCAGTACTTC.

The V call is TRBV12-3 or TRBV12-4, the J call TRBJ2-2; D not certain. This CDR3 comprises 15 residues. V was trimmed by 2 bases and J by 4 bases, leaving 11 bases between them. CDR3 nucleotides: TGTGCCAGCAGTTTACTTGGGCCAATCACCGGGGAGCTGTTTTTT. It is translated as CASSLLGPITGELFF.

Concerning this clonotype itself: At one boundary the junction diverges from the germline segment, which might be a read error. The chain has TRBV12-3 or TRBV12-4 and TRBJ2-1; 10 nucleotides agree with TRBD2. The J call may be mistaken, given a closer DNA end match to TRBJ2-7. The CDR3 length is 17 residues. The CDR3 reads CTSRTFNLAGDDNEQYF. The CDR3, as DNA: TGTACCAGCAGGACCTTTAACCTAGCGGGGGACGACAATGAGCAGTACTTC.

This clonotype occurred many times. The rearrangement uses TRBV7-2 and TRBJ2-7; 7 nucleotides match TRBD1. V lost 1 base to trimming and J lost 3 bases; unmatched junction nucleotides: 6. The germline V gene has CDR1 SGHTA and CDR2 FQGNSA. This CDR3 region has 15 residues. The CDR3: CASSLGGGTVYEQYF. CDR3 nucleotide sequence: TGTGCCAGCAGCTTAGGGGGTGGGACAGTCTACGAGCAGTACTTC.

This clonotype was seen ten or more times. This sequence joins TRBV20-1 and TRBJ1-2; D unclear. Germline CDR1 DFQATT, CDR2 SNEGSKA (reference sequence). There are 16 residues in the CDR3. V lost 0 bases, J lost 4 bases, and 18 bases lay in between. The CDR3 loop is CSARDRAGSPSYGYTF. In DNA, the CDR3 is TGCAGTGCTAGAGATCGGGCAGGCAGCCCCAGCTATGGCTACACCTTC.

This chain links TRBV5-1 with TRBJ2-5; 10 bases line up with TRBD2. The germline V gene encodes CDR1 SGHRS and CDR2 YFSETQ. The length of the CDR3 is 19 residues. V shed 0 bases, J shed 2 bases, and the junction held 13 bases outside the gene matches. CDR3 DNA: TGCGCCAGCAGCTTGGCAGTGTCGTGGCTAGCGGGGGTGCAAGAGACCCAGTACTTC. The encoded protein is CASSLAVSWLAGVQETQYF.

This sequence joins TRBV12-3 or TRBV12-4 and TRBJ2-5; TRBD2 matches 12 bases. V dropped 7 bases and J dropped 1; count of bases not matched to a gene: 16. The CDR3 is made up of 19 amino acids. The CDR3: CASNKLAGGTSALQETQYF. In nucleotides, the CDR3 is TGTGCCAGCAACAAGCTAGCGGGGGGGACGAGTGCCCTCCAAGAGACCCAGTACTTC.

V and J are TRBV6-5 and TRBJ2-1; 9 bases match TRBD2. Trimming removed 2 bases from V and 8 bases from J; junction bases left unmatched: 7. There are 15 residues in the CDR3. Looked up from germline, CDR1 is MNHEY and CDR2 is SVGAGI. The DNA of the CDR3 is TGTGCCAGCAGTTACCAGTTAGCGGGAGACCATGAGCAGTTCTTC. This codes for CASSYQLAGDHEQFF.

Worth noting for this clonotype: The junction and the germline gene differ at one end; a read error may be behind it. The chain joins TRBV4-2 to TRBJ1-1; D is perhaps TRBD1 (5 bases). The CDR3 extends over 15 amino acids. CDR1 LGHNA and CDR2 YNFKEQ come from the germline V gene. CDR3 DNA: TGTGCCAGCAGCCAAGATCAGGGCCTAGACACTAAAGCTTTCTTT. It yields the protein CASSQDQGLDTKAFF.

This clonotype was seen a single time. CDR3 DNA sequence: TGTGCCAGCAGTGCCGCGCGGGGGGGCACAGATACGCAGTATTTT. Translating gives CASSAARGGTDTQYF. The chain carries TRBV2 and TRBJ2-3; TRBD2 agrees at 8 bases. Trimming removed 4 bases from V and 1 base from J; junction bases left unmatched: 4. This CDR3 contains 15 residues. Per germline, CDR1 SNHLY and CDR2 FYNNEI.

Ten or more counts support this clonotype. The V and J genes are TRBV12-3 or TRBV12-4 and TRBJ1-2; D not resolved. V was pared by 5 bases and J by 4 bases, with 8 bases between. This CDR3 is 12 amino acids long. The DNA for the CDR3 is TGTGCCAGCAGTCCTGACCTCTATGGCTACACCTTC. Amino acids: CASSPDLYGYTF.

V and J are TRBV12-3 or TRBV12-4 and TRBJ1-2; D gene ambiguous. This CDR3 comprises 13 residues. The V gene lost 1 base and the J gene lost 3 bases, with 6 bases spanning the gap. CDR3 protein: CASSLGLYYGYTF. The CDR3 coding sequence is TGTGCCAGCAGTTTAGGATTATACTATGGCTACACCTTC.

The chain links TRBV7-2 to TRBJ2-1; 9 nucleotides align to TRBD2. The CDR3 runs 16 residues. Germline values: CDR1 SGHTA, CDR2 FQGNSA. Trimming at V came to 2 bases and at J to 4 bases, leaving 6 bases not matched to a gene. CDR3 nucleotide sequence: TGTGCCAGCAGCTTAAGGGCTAGCGGGACTTACAATGAGCAGTTCTTC. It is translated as CASSLRASGTYNEQFF.

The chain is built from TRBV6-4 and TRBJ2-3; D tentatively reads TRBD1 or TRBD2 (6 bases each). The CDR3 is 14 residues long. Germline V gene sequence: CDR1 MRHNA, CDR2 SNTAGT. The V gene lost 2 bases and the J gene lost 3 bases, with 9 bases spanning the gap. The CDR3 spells CASSDGGRTDTQYF. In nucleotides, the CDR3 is TGTGCCAGCAGTGACGGGGGGCGGACAGATACGCAGTATTTT.

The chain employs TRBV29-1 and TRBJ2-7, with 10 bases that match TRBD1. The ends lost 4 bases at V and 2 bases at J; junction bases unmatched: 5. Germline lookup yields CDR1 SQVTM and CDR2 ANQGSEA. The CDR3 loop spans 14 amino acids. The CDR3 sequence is CSVGDRGSPYEQYF. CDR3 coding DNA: TGCAGCGTTGGGGACAGGGGCTCTCCCTACGAGCAGTACTTC.

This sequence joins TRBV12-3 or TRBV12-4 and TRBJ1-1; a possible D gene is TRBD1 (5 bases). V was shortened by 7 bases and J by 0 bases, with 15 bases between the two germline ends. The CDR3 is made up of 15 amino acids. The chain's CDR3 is CASIAGSFMNTEAFF. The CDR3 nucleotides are TGTGCCAGCATCGCAGGGAGTTTCATGAACACTGAAGCTTTCTTT.

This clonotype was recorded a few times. This chain's CDR3 is CSARDLALSYEQYF. In DNA, the CDR3 is TGCAGTGCTAGAGATCTGGCTCTCTCCTACGAGCAGTACTTC. The chain uses TRBV20-1 and TRBJ2-7; D not certain. Germline CDR1 reads DFQATT; CDR2 reads SNEGSKA (reference sequence). This CDR3 comprises 14 residues. The V and J ends lost 0 bases and 0 bases respectively, with 9 bases between them.

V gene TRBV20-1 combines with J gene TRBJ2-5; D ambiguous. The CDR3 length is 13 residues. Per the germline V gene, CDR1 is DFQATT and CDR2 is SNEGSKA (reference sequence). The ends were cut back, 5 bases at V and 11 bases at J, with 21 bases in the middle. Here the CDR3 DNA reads TGCAGTGCTGGCAATCGATTGGGCGATGAGCAGTACTTC. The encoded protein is CSAGNRLGDEQYF.

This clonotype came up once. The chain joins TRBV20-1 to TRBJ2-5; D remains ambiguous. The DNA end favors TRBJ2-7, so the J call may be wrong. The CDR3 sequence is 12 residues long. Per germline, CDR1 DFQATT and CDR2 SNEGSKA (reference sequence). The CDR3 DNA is TGCAGTGCTAGCAAAATGGACTACGAGCAGTACTTC. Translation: CSASKMDYEQYF.